This TCR beta chain derives from a study of blood T cell repertoires in COVID-19. Study details: Acute and convalescent COVID-19 samples came from the United States, Italy and Spain. Sources were T cells, B-cell-depleted T cells, or PBMCs; the material itself was cDNA or gDNA.

Germline CDR1 SGHTA, CDR2 FQGNSA. J gave up 7 bases and V 8 bases, and 14 bases lay outside the gene matches. The CDR3 covers 15 residues. Per the original methods: Counts of nucleated cells, estimated from reference gene primer amplification, were obtained. The protocol was immunoSEQ multiplex PCR, while the TCRdb copy is restricted to in-frame clones and leaves out a portion. Clone size and V and J calls were adopted from that table, with D and trimming inferred from the DNA. The sample records about 27,000 clones, over 75% being singletons. Material: peripheral blood. V and J are TRBV7-2 and TRBJ1-2; 9 bases align to TRBD1. This clonotype originated in a human donor with active COVID-19. The donor label of this sample is uncertain. CDR3 sequence: CASSSEGQGIGGYTF. The DNA of the CDR3 is TGTGCCAGCTCCTCTGAGGGACAGGGAATTGGTGGCTACACCTTC.